This T cell receptor beta chain was sequenced in a study of CD8 T cells in Susac syndrome (dated by TCRdb to between 2018 and 2021). Describing the broader study: Whether CD8+ T cell activation and differentiation in Susac syndrome was antigen driven was tested using repertoire sequencing. Results the study describes overall, beyond this receptor: The study acknowledged that relatively few individuals were included in the TCR sequencing and HLA analysis.

Peripheral blood CD8+ and CD4+ T cells from healthy donors, Susac syndrome patients and multiple sclerosis patients were profiled by high-throughput TCR beta sequencing. The multiple sclerosis controls were treatment-naive patients whose relapsing-remitting disease, either stable or active, fulfilled the revised McDonald criteria. Bulk CD8+ and CD4+ T cells were purified by magnetic negative isolation, while CD8+ TEMRA cells were enriched using FACS. Blood was collected in EDTA tubes and processed within 24 hours, with PBMCs isolated through density gradient centrifugation. PBMCs destined for TCR sequencing were cryopreserved in liquid nitrogen and later thawed in a 37 °C water bath. The sorted or isolated CD4+, CD8+ and CD8+ TEMRA cells reached a purity of at least 90%. The CDR3 contains 13 residues, cysteine and phenylalanine counted. The sequence is cut down to CDR3 DNA, 39 bases in frame from base 1. V trim: 4 bases; J trim: 6 bases; unmatched bases: 5. For CDR1 and CDR2, the germline V gene lists SGDLS and YYNGEE.

This clonotype was detected once. Its antigen is currently not known. Base qualities are missing; no much larger clone stands one base away. A lone read is weak support. RNA was extracted using the RNeasy kit, and roughly 0.5 to 1 ug of the RNA was reverse transcribed with random hexamers. The immunoSEQ multiplex PCR assay, which covers 54 Vbeta and 13 Jbeta segments, was used to amplify TCR beta CDR3 regions. To correct PCR amplification bias, a synthetic template baseline was used for both primer optimization and computational correction. Per the authors' processing: Only productive sequences were kept, with reads annotated to V, D and J genes according to IMGT and analyzed in immunoSEQ Analyzer. To calculate clonality, Shannon entropy was normalized by log2 of the number of productive unique sequences and then subtracted from one. For each patient and control, public and private clones were evaluated within the 100 most prevalent clones. A clone was defined as Susac-specific if it was absent from the healthy and MS cohorts, from 950 to 1,300 published viral clones and from other ImmuneACCESS disease sequences. TCRdb redid the processing of the public reads, applying fastp at Q25 and MiXCR, and retained in-frame beta chains. Rows are unified per CDR3 protein, each entry keeping the most common DNA and genes. What appears here as the V and J calls and clone size reflects TCRdb's work, not the paper's. The sample records roughly 150,000 distinct CDR3 sequences, roughly 95% of which are singletons. The ten top clones hold about 0.09% of the sample.

Sequenced: CD4+ T cells from PBMCs. The receptor was isolated from a human donor with multiple sclerosis. The V gene is TRBV9 and the J gene is TRBJ2-7; TRBD2 lines up with 9 middle nucleotides. This receptor carries the CDR3 CASSPISGSEQYF. The DNA sequence is given as TGTGCCAGCAGCCCGATTAGCGGGAGCGAGCAGTACTTC. Extended through the reference TRBV9 and TRBJ2-7 proteins, this CDR3 yields the full variable domain: DSGVTQTPKHLITATGQRVTLRCSPRSGDLSVYWYQQSLDQGLQFLIQYYNGEERAKGNILERFSAQQFPDLHSELNLSSLELGDSALYFCASSPISGSEQYFGPGTRLTVT.